This is a list of T cell receptor beta chains from one sample in a study of blood T cell repertoires in COVID-19. The method was immunoSEQ multiplex PCR; TCRdb's version includes in-frame clones alone and lacks a portion of them. Among about 120,000 clones listed, 85% were seen once. Sequenced sample: peripheral blood. These receptors were collected from a woman between 55 and 75 years old with COVID-19, enrolled during active disease. Each CDR3 is given with its conserved first and last residue. Fields, in order: J gene, V gene, CDR3 protein.

>TRBJ1-1|TRBV7-2
CASSLAGTGGLKDTEAFF
>TRBJ2-7|TRBV29-1
CSGKTGTDSSYEQYF
>TRBJ1-2|TRBV19
CASSVQGARGYTF
>TRBJ2-2|TRBV5-4
CASSSTGDTGELFF
>TRBJ2-3|TRBV7-7
CASSSTLLAFTDTQYF
>TRBJ1-1|TRBV15
CATSNGGEAFF
>TRBJ1-2|TRBV6-4
CASRETSSYGYTF
>TRBJ2-3|TRBV2
CASSAGTSGAGGVTDTQYF
>TRBJ1-2|TRBV10-2
CASSELDRSHRDYGYTF
>TRBJ1-2|TRBV7-2
CASSLYGSSSHGYTF
>TRBJ1-2|TRBV30
CAWSVPGAIYGYTF
>TRBJ1-6|TRBV2
CASSESDSPLHF
>TRBJ1-1|TRBV27
CASSSPGGVNTEAFF
>TRBJ1-5|TRBV2
CASSEAAGRGNQPQHF
>TRBJ1-3|TRBV25-1
CASSELGQGTGSGSTIYF
>TRBJ2-1|TRBV11-3
CASSLRRGRSSYNEQFF
>TRBJ1-5|TRBV4-1
CASSQNIDQPQHF
>TRBJ2-5|TRBV18
CASSQYSGEETQYF
>TRBJ1-1|TRBV9
CASSDHRDRADTEAFF
>TRBJ1-2|TRBV5-1
CASSWAVSDVSYGYTF
>TRBJ1-2|TRBV5-1
CASSLWTGESYTF
>TRBJ2-1|TRBV2
CASSETSGEYNEQFF
>TRBJ1-3|TRBV5-1
CASRDRTDSGNTIYF
>TRBJ1-1|TRBV11-1
CASSTNRGLNTEAFF
>TRBJ2-5|TRBV3-1/TRBV3-2
CASSQGGQGEYQETQYF
>TRBJ1-4|TRBV30
CAWSFGGNEKLFF
>TRBJ2-1|TRBV5-1
CASSSDPSGGLSYNEQFF
>TRBJ2-1|TRBV5-4
CASSLDRDSYNEQFF
>TRBJ2-3|TRBV5-1
CASARDRGPEDTQYF
>TRBJ1-2|TRBV27
CASSLTGVGGYTF
>TRBJ1-2|TRBV29-1
CSVEAQGPYGYTF
>TRBJ2-7|TRBV6-5
CASSYSLRGAGEQYF